This T cell receptor beta chain comes out of a study of T cells in Graves' hyperthyroidism and ophthalmopathy. The ends were cut back, 4 bases at V and 6 bases at J, with 16 bases in the middle. CDR1 is ENHRY, CDR2 SYGVKD, per germline. This CDR3 region has 14 residues. Whole-study findings and limits: Most thyroid clonotypes that were expanded above 0.001 also turned up in blood.

In this sample, this clonotype turned up many times. Its antigen is undetermined. No progression to ophthalmopathy during 18 months of follow-up defined stable disease. The investigators amplified TCR beta CDR3 regions from RNA transcripts. The HTBI set primed first-round TCR CDR3 RT-PCR. TCRdb ran MiXCR on the multiplex PCR reads and lists one entry per CDR3 protein. The data show a few hundred thousand distinct CDR3 sequences, with about 13% seen just once and 9% to 9.5% held by the top ten. Sequencing was performed on blood. The chain recombines TRBV10-3 with TRBJ2-7, with D perhaps TRBD1 (6 bases). The clonotype was recovered from a young woman with Graves' hyperthyroidism. CDR3 sequence: CAISGAPGALEQYF. For the CDR3, the DNA is TGTGCCATCAGTGGGGCTCCAGGGGCACTCGAGCAGTACTTC.